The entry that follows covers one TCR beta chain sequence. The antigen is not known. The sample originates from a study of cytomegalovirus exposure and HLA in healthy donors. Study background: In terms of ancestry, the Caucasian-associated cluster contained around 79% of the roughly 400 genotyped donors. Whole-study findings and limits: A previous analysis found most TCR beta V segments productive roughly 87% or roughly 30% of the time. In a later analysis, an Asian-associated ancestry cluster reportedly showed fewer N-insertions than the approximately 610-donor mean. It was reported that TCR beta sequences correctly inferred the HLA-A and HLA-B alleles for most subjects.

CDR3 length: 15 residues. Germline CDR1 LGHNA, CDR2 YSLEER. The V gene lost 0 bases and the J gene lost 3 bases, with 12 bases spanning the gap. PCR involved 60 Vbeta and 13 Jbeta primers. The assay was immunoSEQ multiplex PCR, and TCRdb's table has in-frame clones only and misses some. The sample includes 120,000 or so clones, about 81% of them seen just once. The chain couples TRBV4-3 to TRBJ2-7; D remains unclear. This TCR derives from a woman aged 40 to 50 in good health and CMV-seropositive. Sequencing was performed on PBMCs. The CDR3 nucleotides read TGCGCCAGCAGCCAAGATGGTGCCGGAGTCTACGAGCAGTACTTC. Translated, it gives CASSQDGAGVYEQYF.